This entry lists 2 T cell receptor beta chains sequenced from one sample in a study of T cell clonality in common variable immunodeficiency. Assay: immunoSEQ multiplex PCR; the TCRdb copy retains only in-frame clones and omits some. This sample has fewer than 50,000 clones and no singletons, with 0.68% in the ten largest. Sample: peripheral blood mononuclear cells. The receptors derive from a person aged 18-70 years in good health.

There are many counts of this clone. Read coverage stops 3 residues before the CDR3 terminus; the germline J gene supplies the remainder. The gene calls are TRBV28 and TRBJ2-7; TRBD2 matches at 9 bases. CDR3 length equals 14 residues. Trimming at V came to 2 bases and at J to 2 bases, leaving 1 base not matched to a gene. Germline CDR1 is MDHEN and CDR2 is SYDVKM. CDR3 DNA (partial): TGTGCCAGCAGTTTACGCGGGAGGGCCTACGAG. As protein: CASSLRGRAYE. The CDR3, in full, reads CASSLRGRAYEQYF.

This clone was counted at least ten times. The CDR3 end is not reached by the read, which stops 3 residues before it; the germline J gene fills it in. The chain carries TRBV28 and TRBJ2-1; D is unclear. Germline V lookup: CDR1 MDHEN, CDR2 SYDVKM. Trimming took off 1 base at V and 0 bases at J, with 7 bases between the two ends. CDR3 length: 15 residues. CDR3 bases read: TGTGCCAGCAGTTTATATGGCGGCTCCTACAATGAG. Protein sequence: CASSLYGGSYNE. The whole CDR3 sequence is CASSLYGGSYNEQFF. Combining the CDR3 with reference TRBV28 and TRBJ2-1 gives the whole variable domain DVKVTQSSRYLVKRTGEKVFLECVQDMDHENMFWYRQDPGLGLRLIYFSYDVKMKEKGDIPEGYSVSREKKERFSLILESASTNQTSMYLCASSLYGGSYNEQFFGPGTRLTVL.